This T cell receptor beta chain was identified during a study of identical twins. Study-wide points: Cross-sectional statistical analysis, not tracking of the same donors, underpinned the conclusions.

To note about this clonotype: Antigen: not known.

Addition of a universal primer site occurred through template switching, and cDNA carried unique molecular identifiers. TCRdb re-analysed the 5' RACE reads in MiXCR, keeping a single row per CDR3 protein. The table includes 1.5 million to 2 million distinct CDR3 sequences, roughly a third detected once. Trimming took 7 bases from V and 4 from J; bases not matched to a gene: 6. The germline V gene encodes CDR1 MNHEY and CDR2 SVGAGI. The CDR3 length is 15 residues. What was sequenced was cord blood. The receptor comes from a newborn girl in good health. The J gene is TRBJ2-1, the V gene TRBV6-5; 11 bases fit TRBD1. The CDR3 reads CASTRGTGGYNEQFF. CDR3 nucleotides: TGTGCCAGCACCCGGGGGACAGGGGGATACAATGAGCAGTTCTTC.